This TCR beta chain derives from a study of radiotherapy plus CTLA-4 blockade in lung cancer. Points from the study as a whole: TCR clones of tumor origin grew in blood after radiotherapy plus ipilimumab. Early shifts in blood T cell clones, with interferon-beta, reportedly predicted response best.

Here immunoSEQ multiplex PCR was the method, and the copy in TCRdb shows in-frame clones only, minus some. The sample yields some 64,000 clones, around 77% seen once. The CDR3 runs 16 residues. The junction had 6 bases not matched to a gene; V was cut back by 1 base and J by 4 bases. Germline values: CDR1 GTSNPN, CDR2 SVGIG (reference sequence). About this clone: Its antigen is not identified.

Focal radiation with ipilimumab CTLA-4 blockade was given to patients with chemo-refractory metastatic non-small-cell lung cancer. The chain has TRBV30 and TRBJ2-7, with 14 bases aligning to TRBD2. The origin of this receptor is a human donor with non-small cell lung cancer who had a complete response to radiotherapy plus ipilimumab. This specimen consisted of peripheral blood, obtained from a patient treated with radiotherapy plus ipilimumab. CDR3 in DNA: TGTGCCTGGAGTGGACTGGGACTAGCGGGGGTGTACGAGCAGTACTTC. Encoded protein: CAWSGLGLAGVYEQYF. Supplemented by reference TRBV30 and TRBJ2-7, the full variable domain reads SQTIHQWPATLVQPVGSPLSLECTVEGTSNPNLYWYRQAAGRGLQLLFYSVGIGQISSEVPQNLSASRPQDRQFILSSKKLLLSDSGFYLCAWSGLGLAGVYEQYFGPGTRLTVT.